Listed here are 5 T cell receptor beta chains from one sample, sequenced in a study of identical twins. In TCRdb, the 5' RACE reads were re-called with MiXCR into one record per CDR3 protein. The sample holds 1.5 million or so distinct CDR3 sequences; around 33% are singletons and the top ten take 0.27%. The sample was cord blood. The receptors here all came from a newborn girl in good health.

The chain joins TRBV29-1 to TRBJ2-3; 9 bases are shared with TRBD2. V dropped 6 bases and J dropped 1; count of bases not matched to a gene: 8. The CDR3 totals 15 residues. Germline-derived CDR1 and CDR2 are SQVTM and ANQGSEA. CDR3 amino acids: CSVGTSPYRTDTQYF. The CDR3 DNA reads TGCAGCGTGGGGACTAGCCCGTACCGCACAGATACGCAGTATTTT.

This clonotype has a handful of counts. This chain links TRBV10-2 with TRBJ2-7; perhaps D is TRBD1 or TRBD2 (6 bases each). V lost 3 bases and J lost 3, with 15 bases in between. Germline V CDR1 and CDR2: WSHSY, SAAADI. This CDR3 is built from 15 residues. CDR3 amino acids: CASSDQGRFDYEQYF. The CDR3 coding sequence is TGCGCCAGCAGTGACCAGGGGAGGTTTGACTACGAGCAGTACTTC.

The chain combines TRBV20-1 with TRBJ1-3, with TRBD1 matching 8 bases. The CDR3 extends over 15 amino acids. The germline V gene has CDR1 DFQATT and CDR2 SNEGSKA (reference sequence). Unmatched junction bases numbered 7, after V lost 3 bases and J lost 3 bases. Here the CDR3 reads CSASGQGAGGNTIYF. The DNA of the CDR3 is TGCAGTGCTAGTGGCCAGGGGGCCGGTGGAAACACCATATATTTT.

The chain combines TRBV12-5 with TRBJ2-5; D is perhaps TRBD1 (6 bases). CDR1 and CDR2 from the germline V gene are LGHNT and FRNRAP. With 6 bases removed from V and 11 bases from J, the gap between germline ends came to 13 bases. This CDR3 has 11 amino acids. The CDR3 region has the DNA TGTGCTAGTGGACAGGGTTTTGAGCAGTACTTC. Encoded protein: CASGQGFEQYF.

This clonotype was counted between two and nine times. The chain uses TRBV24-1 and TRBJ1-1; weak D call: TRBD1 (5 bases). V was trimmed by 1 base and J by 3 bases, leaving 5 bases between them. CDR3 length: 13 amino acids. From germline, CDR1 is KGHDR and CDR2 SFDVKD. CDR3: CATSDLGDTEAFF. DNA of the CDR3: TGTGCCACCAGTGATTTAGGGGACACTGAAGCTTTCTTT.